This T cell receptor beta chain is from a study of blood T cell repertoires in COVID-19. Study in general: Acute-phase and convalescent COVID-19 samples originated in the United States, Italy and Spain. PBMCs, B-cell-depleted T cells, or T cells were the source of the cDNA or gDNA that made up the material.

Using immunoSEQ multiplex PCR, the repertoire was profiled, and TCRdb retains in-frame clones only, with some absent. Of roughly 200,000 clones listed, 88% are singletons. Participants' reported clinical history set cohort assignment. Two negative PCRs, clearance, or symptom resolution characterized the recovered Cohort 3 donors. Per germline, CDR1 SGHDT and CDR2 YYEEEE. Trimming took off 0 bases at V and 7 bases at J, with 20 bases between the two ends. The CDR3 has 17 residues. Sequencing was performed on PBMCs or T cells enriched from blood (not recorded which). The sequence was obtained from a woman aged 25 to 45 who had recovered from COVID-19. The chain joins TRBV5-6 to TRBJ1-5, with a tentative D call TRBD1 (6 bases). DNA of the CDR3: TGTGCCAGCAGCTTGGACGGGGGCGGGGGCGCGGGGCAGCCCCAGCATTTT. It translates to CASSLDGGGGAGQPQHF.